One and the same sample provided the 10 T cell receptor beta chains below, sequenced in a study of T cell changes during pregnancy in multiple sclerosis. The data were produced by immunoSEQ multiplex PCR, yet TCRdb's version contains in-frame clones alone and is incomplete. The sample has 75,000 to 95,000 clones; around 93% are singletons. The sequenced sample was peripheral blood, obtained in the first trimester of pregnancy. All receptors come from a female donor in good health, enrolled as a control in a pregnancy study.

V gene TRBV4-3 combines with J gene TRBJ1-2, with D tentatively TRBD1 (5 bases). Germline CDR1 and CDR2: LGHNA and YSLEER. The length of the CDR3 is 14 residues. V was shortened by 0 bases and J by 4 bases, with 9 bases between the two germline ends. The CDR3 spells CASSQDGGSYGYTF. The DNA of the CDR3 is TGCGCCAGCAGCCAAGATGGGGGGTCCTATGGCTACACCTTC.

This clone was detected only once. The V gene is TRBV6-1, the J gene TRBJ1-5; 9 nucleotides align to TRBD1. V shed 3 bases and J 11 bases; nucleotides not matched to a gene: 17. Germline CDR1 is MNHNS and CDR2 is SASEGT. CDR3 size: 17 residues. The CDR3 DNA reads as TGTGCCAGCAGTGAGGCCCCCGGACAGGGGTGGGTTTTGTCCCAGCATTTT. Translating it yields CASSEAPGQGWVLSQHF.

The chain combines TRBV6-5 with TRBJ1-5, with D unclear. CDR3 length equals 13 residues. The ends were cut back, 0 bases at V and 6 bases at J, with 6 bases in the middle. Germline CDR1 reads MNHEY; CDR2 reads SVGAGI. CDR3 in amino acids: CASSYSPGQPQHF. The CDR3 region has the DNA TGTGCCAGCAGTTACTCACCGGGTCAGCCCCAGCATTTT.

The chain combines TRBV15 with TRBJ1-3; D remains unclear. This CDR3 comprises 17 residues. The ends were cut back, 5 bases at V and 0 bases at J, with 17 bases in the middle. Per germline, CDR1 LNHNV and CDR2 YYDKDF (reference sequence). The CDR3 DNA reads as TGTGCCACCAGCCCTGCGGTGGCGAGAAGCTCTGGAAACACCATATATTTT. Translated: CATSPAVARSSGNTIYF.

The chain uses TRBV25-1 and TRBJ2-3, with D tentatively TRBD2 (5 bases). Germline CDR1 reads MGHDK; CDR2 reads SYGVNS. The CDR3 contains 10 residues. Trimming cost V 8 bases and J 7 bases, with 7 bases left between them. CDR3 sequence: CASEGNTQYF. As DNA, the CDR3 is TGTGCCAGCGAGGGCAATACGCAGTATTTT.

The rearrangement joins TRBV4-2 to TRBJ1-4, with 9 nucleotides matching TRBD1. The CDR3 is 17 residues long. CDR1 and CDR2 (germline): LGHNA, YNFKEQ. The trim removed 1 base at V and 5 bases at J, leaving 8 bases unmatched. CDR3 loop: CASSQGAHGTGNEKLFF. Written as DNA, the CDR3 is TGTGCCAGCAGCCAAGGTGCCCACGGGACAGGGAATGAAAAACTGTTTTTT.

The rearrangement joins TRBV11-2 to TRBJ1-2, with 11 bases matching TRBD1. The CDR3 extends over 19 amino acids. The trim removed 6 bases at V and 3 bases at J, leaving 18 bases unmatched. Germline V lookup: CDR1 SGHAT, CDR2 FQNNGV. CDR3 nucleotide sequence: TGTGCCAGCAGAGCCTTCAGAAGGGACAGGGGGAAAGAGGACTATGGCTACACCTTC. It specifies CASRAFRRDRGKEDYGYTF.

The CDR3 coding sequence is TGTGCCAGCAGTGCTATATCCGGGACAGAGAACACTGAAGCTTTCTTT. Its translation: CASSAISGTENTEAFF. The V and J genes are TRBV6-4 and TRBJ1-1; 7 positions agree with TRBD1. This CDR3 contains 16 residues. Germline V gene lookup returns CDR1 MRHNA and CDR2 SNTAGT. V shed 4 bases, J shed 1 base, and the junction held 9 bases outside the gene matches.

This sequence joins TRBV5-3 and TRBJ2-3, with TRBD2 identical over 8 bases. TRBV5-3 is treated as an ORF (open reading frame) with a function not yet certain. This CDR3 spans 17 amino acids. Trimming removed 4 bases from V and 6 bases from J; junction bases left unmatched: 16. As DNA, the CDR3 is TGTGCCAGAAGCAGATTACCGGGACTAGGATGTACGGATACGCAGTATTTT. Its protein is CARSRLPGLGCTDTQYF.

The chain combines TRBV4-3 with TRBJ2-7, with D perhaps matching TRBD1 (5 bases). The CDR3 loop spans 14 amino acids. Trimming shortened V by 2 bases and J by 3 bases, and 11 bases separated the two germline ends. Germline values: CDR1 LGHNA, CDR2 YSLEER. CDR3 region: CASSQISGNYEQYF. DNA of the CDR3: TGCGCCAGCAGCCAAATTTCAGGGAACTACGAGCAGTACTTC.